The text below deals with one TCR beta chain. Its antigen remains unknown. Method: immunoSEQ multiplex PCR; TCRdb's copy keeps in-frame clones and lacks some. Counted here are around 85,000 clones, 91% occurring once; the ten biggest clones make up under 2%. Blood sampling was done at baseline, cycle 4 day 1, and cycle 7 day 1. The CDR3 totals 14 residues. Between the trimmed V and J ends, which lost 2 bases and 1 base, there was a span of 8 bases. Looked up from germline, CDR1 is SGHRS and CDR2 is YFSETQ. This entry comes from a study of OX40 agonist ivuxolimab in advanced cancers. Across the study: Recorded diagnoses for dose-escalation patients were hepatocellular carcinoma, melanoma, renal cell or head and neck cancer.

Study-wide results and limits: CD4+ and CD8+ T cells in blood underwent clonal expansion by week 6 at 0.1 to 3.0 mg/kg.

The chain combines TRBV5-1 with TRBJ2-3; the D is unclear. The sample here was CD4+ or CD8+ T cells sorted from blood, taken in a trial of the OX40 agonist ivuxolimab. This TCR was sampled from an adult with an advanced solid tumor such as melanoma, head and neck, liver or kidney cancer. In DNA form, the CDR3 reads TGCGCCAGCAGCTTTGGAGACGGCACAGATACGCAGTATTTT. Translating it yields CASSFGDGTDTQYF.